The text below deals with one T cell receptor beta chain. Antigen specificity is unknown. The data stem from a study of T cell responses to AZD1222 COVID-19 vaccine. Study results and limitations: CD4 TCRs covered the whole spike, strongest at regions 160-218 and 743-854. Close to half of all spike-specific TCRs reportedly target regions of the variants that are unmutated.

TCRdb keeps only in-frame clones here, not all; method: immunoSEQ multiplex PCR. The repertoire holds some 120,000 clones, with more than 75% as singletons. Sequenced material: peripheral blood, taken on day 0 of AZD1222 vaccination. The receptor was derived from an adult in good health.

This CDR3 reads CASRTSFRQTTGNTIYF. The CDR3 region has the DNA TGTGCCAGCAGAACTTCTTTCCGACAGACTACTGGAAACACCATATATTTT. V is TRBV7-9 and J is TRBJ1-3, with D tentatively TRBD1 (5 bases). Trimming pared 6 bases from V and 2 bases from J, leaving 20 bases between. The CDR3 is 17 amino acids. Germline V gene sequence: CDR1 SEHNR, CDR2 FQNEAQ (reference sequence).